Each of the 3 T cell receptor beta chains below was sequenced from the same sample in a study of CD8 T cells in Susac syndrome. Random hexamers primed reverse transcription of about 0.45 to 1 ug RNA. TCRdb re-called the immunoSEQ multiplex PCR reads through MiXCR, storing one row per CDR3 protein. The profile shows under 300,000 distinct CDR3 sequences, about 96% of them singletons. Sequencing used CD4+ T cells from PBMCs. Receptors originate from a human donor with Susac syndrome.

This chain uses TRBV18 with TRBJ2-7, with 14 positions matching TRBD2. The CDR3 is 16 amino acids. Per germline, CDR1 KGHSH and CDR2 LQKENI. J lost 5 bases, V lost 6 bases, and 9 bases had no gene match. The CDR3 here is CASSSGTSGSPHEQYF. CDR3 DNA sequence: TGTGCCAGCTCGTCCGGGACTAGCGGGAGTCCCCACGAGCAGTACTTC.

The CDR3 here is CASSPGLADAETQYF. DNA for the CDR3: TGCGCCAGCAGCCCGGGACTAGCGGACGCAGAGACCCAGTACTTC. This rearrangement joins TRBV4-1 to TRBJ2-5, with 11 positions matching TRBD2. This CDR3 is 15 amino acids long. After removal of 4 bases from V and 4 bases from J, the junction contained 5 bases not matched to a gene. Germline CDR1 reads MGHRA; CDR2 reads YSYEKL.

With respect to this clonotype: A junction end diverges from the germline sequence, so it may reflect a read error. This chain uses TRBV5-1 with TRBJ2-7; maybe TRBD1 (6 bases). The germline V gene encodes CDR1 SGHRS and CDR2 YFSETQ. The CDR3 loop spans 13 amino acids. The CDR3 DNA reads as TGTGCCAGCAGTGGGGACAACTCCTACGAGCAGTACTTC. This translates into CASSGDNSYEQYF.